The 18 T cell receptor beta chains presented below share a single source sample, sequenced in a study of T cell changes during pregnancy in multiple sclerosis. Method: immunoSEQ multiplex PCR; TCRdb's copy keeps in-frame clones and lacks some. The sample lists about 64,000 clones; roughly 90% were seen once. The sample was peripheral blood, taken in the second trimester of pregnancy. The source is a female donor with multiple sclerosis, enrolled in a pregnancy study.

The table lists this clone with a few counts. V gene TRBV28 combines with J gene TRBJ2-7, with D perhaps matching TRBD2 (9 bases). The V end lost 8 bases, the J end lost 4 bases, and 27 bases lay between the germline ends. CDR1 is MDHEN, CDR2 SYDVKM, per germline. The CDR3 is 17 residues long. This chain's CDR3 is CASARTGPRSGRYEQYF. In DNA form, the CDR3 reads TGTGCCAGCGCCCGGACAGGGCCTAGGAGCGGGAGGTACGAGCAGTACTTC.

This chain joins TRBV25-1 and TRBJ2-7; D is perhaps TRBD1 (5 bases). The CDR3 covers 11 residues. Germline V gives CDR1 MGHDK, CDR2 SYGVNS. Trimming removed 6 bases from V and 7 bases from J, with 10 bases in between. The CDR3 DNA is TGTGCCAGCAGAGGGGCGTGGGAGCAGTACTTC. Translated: CASRGAWEQYF.

The V and J genes are TRBV9 and TRBJ2-3; no clear D gene. Germline V gene sequence: CDR1 SGDLS, CDR2 YYNGEE. The CDR3 length is 14 residues. Trimming stripped 0 bases from V and 5 bases from J, with 10 bases between. The CDR3 is CASSVGSDGDTQYF. CDR3 nucleotide sequence: TGTGCCAGCAGCGTAGGCAGTGATGGAGATACGCAGTATTTT.

This sequence joins TRBV10-3 and TRBJ1-4, with D uncertain. Trimming stripped 0 bases from V and 0 bases from J, with 8 bases between. Germline V gene data show CDR1 as ENHRY and CDR2 as SYGVKD. The CDR3 contains 16 residues. This CDR3 reads CAISESAVATNEKLFF. Written as DNA, the CDR3 is TGTGCCATCAGTGAGTCGGCAGTTGCAACTAATGAAAAACTGTTTTTT.

The chain uses TRBV4-1 and TRBJ2-3, with unresolved D. This CDR3 is built from 14 residues. The V gene lost 3 bases and the J gene lost 0 bases, with 7 bases spanning the gap. Germline V gives CDR1 MGHRA, CDR2 YSYEKL. CDR3 bases: TGCGCCAGCAGCCAGACGACTAGCACAGATACGCAGTATTTT. As protein: CASSQTTSTDTQYF.

The chain couples TRBV2 to TRBJ1-4; D is possibly TRBD1 (6 bases). This CDR3 has 14 amino acids. Trimming shortened V by 7 bases and J by 5 bases, and 14 bases separated the two germline ends. Germline V CDR1 and CDR2: SNHLY, FYNNEI. The CDR3 nucleotides read TGTGCCAGCAATTTACAGGGTGGGAATGAAAAACTGTTTTTT. Translation gives CASNLQGGNEKLFF.

The V gene is TRBV4-1, the J gene TRBJ2-7; possibly TRBD2 for D (5 bases). The CDR3 spans 14 residues. Germline lookup yields CDR1 MGHRA and CDR2 YSYEKL. The V and J ends lost 8 bases and 0 bases respectively, with 14 bases between them. For the CDR3, the DNA is TGCGCCAGCGGGTTTCCGGGAAGCTCCTACGAGCAGTACTTC. Protein sequence: CASGFPGSSYEQYF.

The chain has TRBV7-2 and TRBJ2-1; TRBD1 matches at 10 bases. The CDR3 extends over 15 amino acids. Germline loops: CDR1 SGHTA, CDR2 FQGNSA. With 5 bases clipped from V and 5 bases from J, the junction kept 6 bases outside the gene matches. CDR3 in DNA: TGTGCCAGCAGCCCGACAGGGGGCAAAAACAATGAGCAGTTCTTC. Protein sequence: CASSPTGGKNNEQFF.

This sequence joins TRBV7-9 and TRBJ1-4, with a possible D match to TRBD1 (6 bases). Trimming took 4 bases from V and 0 from J, leaving 9 bases between them. CDR1 and CDR2 (germline): SEHNR, FQNEAQ (reference sequence). This CDR3 comprises 15 residues. CDR3 coding DNA: TGTGCCAGCAGCTCCGGGACAACAACTAATGAAAAACTGTTTTTT. Protein sequence: CASSSGTTTNEKLFF.

The V call is TRBV5-1, the J call TRBJ2-3, with 12 bases that match TRBD2. Germline assignment: CDR1 SGHRS and CDR2 YFSETQ. V trimming: 4 bases; J trimming: 3 bases; junction bases outside the gene matches: 3. The CDR3 is 15 amino acids. The CDR3 DNA sequence: TGCGCCAGCAGCACCGGGACTAGCGGGACAGATACGCAGTATTTT. Encoded protein: CASSTGTSGTDTQYF. Together with reference TRBV5-1 and TRBJ2-3, the CDR3 gives the full variable domain: KAGVTQTPRYLIKTRGQQVTLSCSPISGHRSVSWYQQTPGQGLQFLFEYFSETQRNKGNFPGRFSGRQFSNSRSEMNVSTLELGDSALYLCASSTGTSGTDTQYFGPGTRLTVL.

This clone appeared a single time. This chain uses TRBV6-1 with TRBJ1-1; TRBD1 is a possible D gene (5 bases). This CDR3 has 12 residues. CDR1 MNHNS and CDR2 SASEGT come from the germline V gene. V was shortened by 7 bases and J by 4 bases, with 10 bases between the two germline ends. The CDR3 region has the DNA TGTGCCAGCACTGATCAGGGCACTGAAGCTTTCTTT. Protein product: CASTDQGTEAFF.

The rearrangement uses TRBV13 and TRBJ2-3, with 7 bases lining up with TRBD2. The CDR3 covers 15 residues. CDR1 and CDR2 from the germline V gene are PRHDT and FYEKMQ (reference sequence). V dropped 4 bases and J dropped 2; count of bases not matched to a gene: 6. DNA for the CDR3: TGTGCCAGCAGCTCCCGCGGGGGTTCCACAGATACGCAGTATTTT. It translates to CASSSRGGSTDTQYF.

The chain employs TRBV5-1 and TRBJ2-7, with TRBD1 as a possible D gene (7 bases). The germline V gene has CDR1 SGHRS and CDR2 YFSETQ. V gave up 0 bases and J gave up 2 bases, with 9 bases separating them. The CDR3 length is 14 residues. The CDR3 DNA sequence: TGCGCCAGCAGCTTGGGCGGGACAGCCTACGAGCAGTACTTC. Its protein product is CASSLGGTAYEQYF.

The chain joins TRBV4-1 to TRBJ2-2; D possibly corresponds to TRBD2 (5 bases). The CDR3 sequence is 15 residues long. The V gene lost 3 bases and the J gene lost 1 base, with 9 bases spanning the gap. The V gene's germline CDR1 is MGHRA and CDR2 YSYEKL. CDR3 protein: CASSHRGGNTGELFF. The DNA for the CDR3 is TGCGCCAGCAGCCACCGAGGAGGGAACACCGGGGAGCTGTTTTTT.

CDR3 nucleotides: TGCGCCAGCAGCAAGTTACGGGGGGCGGTAAGCTCCTACGAGCAGTACTTC. Its translation: CASSKLRGAVSSYEQYF. The rearrangement joins TRBV4-3 to TRBJ2-7; possible D gene TRBD2, 7 bases. V gave up 5 bases and J gave up 0 bases, with 20 bases separating them. CDR1 is LGHNA, CDR2 YSLEER, per germline. The CDR3 runs to 17 residues.

The chain uses TRBV7-9 and TRBJ2-5; a weak D match, TRBD1 (5 bases). CDR1 and CDR2 (germline): SEHNR, FQNEAQ (reference sequence). The CDR3 covers 13 residues. The V and J ends lost 5 bases and 4 bases respectively, with 11 bases between them. As DNA, the CDR3 is TGTGCCAGCAGCAGGGGCCTCGGAGAGACCCAGTACTTC. The encoded protein is CASSRGLGETQYF.

The genes are TRBV5-1 and TRBJ2-1, with D maybe TRBD2 (5 bases). CDR1 is SGHRS and CDR2 is YFSETQ in the germline V gene. Trimming took 4 bases from V and 8 from J, leaving 16 bases between them. This CDR3 is 14 amino acids long. The CDR3 loop is CASSPGGLVDEQFF. The CDR3 DNA reads as TGCGCCAGCAGCCCCGGCGGGCTAGTGGATGAGCAGTTCTTC. The full variable domain, completed using reference TRBV5-1 and TRBJ2-1, is KAGVTQTPRYLIKTRGQQVTLSCSPISGHRSVSWYQQTPGQGLQFLFEYFSETQRNKGNFPGRFSGRQFSNSRSEMNVSTLELGDSALYLCASSPGGLVDEQFFGPGTRLTVL.

The chain recombines TRBV4-3 with TRBJ2-3; 10 bases agree with TRBD2. The germline V gene encodes CDR1 LGHNA and CDR2 YSLEER. V was clipped by 2 bases and J by 3 bases; unmatched bases: 8. The CDR3 spans 17 residues. CDR3 loop: CASSQLAGAGRTDTQYF. The CDR3 DNA reads TGCGCCAGCAGCCAACTAGCGGGAGCTGGACGGACAGATACGCAGTATTTT.